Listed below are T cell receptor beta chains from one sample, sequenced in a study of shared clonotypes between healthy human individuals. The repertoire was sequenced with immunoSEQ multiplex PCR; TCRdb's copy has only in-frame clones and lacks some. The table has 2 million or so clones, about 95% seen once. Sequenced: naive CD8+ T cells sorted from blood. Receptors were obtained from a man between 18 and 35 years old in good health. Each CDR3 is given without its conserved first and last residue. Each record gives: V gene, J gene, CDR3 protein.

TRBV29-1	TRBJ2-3	SVVITDTQY
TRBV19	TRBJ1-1	ASSIGGGTEAF
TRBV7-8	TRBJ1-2	ASSLGGNDMYGYT
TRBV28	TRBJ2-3	ASGPKDTQY
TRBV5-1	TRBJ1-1	ASSLASPGGLLNTEAF
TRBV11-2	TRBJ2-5	ASSTRDYGAQY
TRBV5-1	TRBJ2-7	ASSPPRGQGPYEQY
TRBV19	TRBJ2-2	ASSIDSEGADTGELF
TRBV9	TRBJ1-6	ASSVGQYNSPLH
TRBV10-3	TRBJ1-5	AAWEGGFQPQH
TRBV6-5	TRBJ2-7	ASSYSGTSYYEQY
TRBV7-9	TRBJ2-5	ASSTSAGTGVETQY
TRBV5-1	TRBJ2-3	ASSILQGLADVTDTQY
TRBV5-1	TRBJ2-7	ASSLGSNAYEQY
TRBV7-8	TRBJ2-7	ASSLAPTAAYEQY
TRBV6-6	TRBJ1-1	ASIIGQNTEAF
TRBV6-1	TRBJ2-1	AITWGGGNEQF
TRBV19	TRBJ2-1	ASSIQGLAGEQF
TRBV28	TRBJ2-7	ASRGTGGEQY
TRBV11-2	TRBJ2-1	ASSWDRDPNEQF
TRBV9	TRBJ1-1	ASSVDEDEAF
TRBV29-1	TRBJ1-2	SVEDSTHYGYT
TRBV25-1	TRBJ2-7	ASSPKTGAYEQY
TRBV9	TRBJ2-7	ASSVGNEQY
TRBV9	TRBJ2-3	ASSVEGLAGTDTQY
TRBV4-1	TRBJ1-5	ASSPWGGGNQPQH
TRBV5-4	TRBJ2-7	ASSLGAEQY
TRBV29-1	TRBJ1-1	SVGPGIDMNTEAF
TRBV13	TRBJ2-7	ASSRTSGTYEQY
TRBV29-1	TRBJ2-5	SVEWAGTLQETQY
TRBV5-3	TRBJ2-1	ARSLRGPHEQF
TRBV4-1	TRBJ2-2	ASSQLAERGTGELF
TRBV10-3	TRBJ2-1	AISGGGGGVRKTYNEQF
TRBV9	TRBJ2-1	ASSAPFAGGNNEQF
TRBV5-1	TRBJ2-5	ASSHSDPQETQY
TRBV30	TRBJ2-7	AWSRGVGSSYEQY
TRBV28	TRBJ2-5	ASSFWQGLGETQY
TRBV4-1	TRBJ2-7	ASSPGPSYEQY
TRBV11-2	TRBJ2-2	ASSLVSGGPHRELF
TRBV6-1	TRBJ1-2	ASSGVGGWNYGYT
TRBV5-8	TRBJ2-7	ASSLGTGLSYEQY
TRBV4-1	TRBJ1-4	ASSQEAQGVTNEKLF
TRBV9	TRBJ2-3	ASSAGTGGVDTQY
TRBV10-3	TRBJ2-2	AISEEKITGELF
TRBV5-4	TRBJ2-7	ASSLGGDEQY
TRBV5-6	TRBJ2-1	ASSSILSNEQF
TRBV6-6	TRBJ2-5	ASTGTGGFFETQY
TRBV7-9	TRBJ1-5	ASSQDSSNQPQH
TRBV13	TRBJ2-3	ASSFLAGASYTDTQY
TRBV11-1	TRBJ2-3	ASSPTGVLGDTQY
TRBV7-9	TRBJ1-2	ASSNQGNYGYT